The present entry profiles one T cell receptor beta chain with its context. This entry comes from a study of blood T cell repertoires in COVID-19. As for the study in general: The cDNA or gDNA used as material had been derived from T cells, B-cell-depleted T cells, or PBMCs.

Enrolled through a virtual design, the participants were between roughly 18 and 95 years of age and came from under 25 US areas. Measured with immunoSEQ multiplex PCR; TCRdb has only the in-frame clones, and not every one. The repertoire holds about 410,000 clones, about nine tenths seen once, with 0.55% to 0.75% in the top ten. V lost 3 bases and J lost 2; bases outside the gene matches: 4. Germline V gene lookup returns CDR1 SEHNR and CDR2 FQNEAQ (reference sequence). The CDR3 length is 16 residues. The chain has TRBV7-9 and TRBJ2-1; 10 bases map to TRBD2. The clonotype was recovered from a man younger than 30 who had recovered from COVID-19. Specimen: PBMCs or T cells enriched from blood (not recorded which). This CDR3 reads CASSLGLATTYNEQFF. CDR3 nucleotide sequence: TGTGCCAGCAGCTTGGGACTAGCGACTACCTACAATGAGCAGTTCTTC.